This record looks at one TCR beta chain sequence and its context. Its antigen is still unknown. The data were obtained in a study of blood T cells in healthy people across ages. The study, taken as a whole, reports: Changes in expanded clonotypes were possibly confounded, as the CMV status of donors was unknown. Per million T cells, the diversity of TCR beta decreased roughly linearly as age advanced.

Russia was home to the donors, healthy Caucasian individuals aged roughly 6 to 95. With a J-beta primer mix and a sample-barcoded 5' primer, a second PCR ran about 7 to 12 cycles. One entry per CDR3 protein, called by TCRdb with MiXCR from the 5' RACE reads. The table includes more than 700,000 distinct CDR3 sequences, 46% detected once. Sequences were obtained from blood. The TCR was taken from an elderly man in good health.

The CDR3 loop reads CASSLTSVDGEQYF. The DNA of the CDR3 is TGTGCCAGCAGCTTAACTAGCGTTGATGGGGAGCAGTACTTC. This chain links TRBV7-9 with TRBJ2-4; 7 nucleotides agree with TRBD2. CDR1 and CDR2 (germline): SEHNR, FQNEAQ (reference sequence). Trimming at V came to 2 bases and at J to 13 bases, leaving 11 bases not matched to a gene. CDR3 length: 14 residues.